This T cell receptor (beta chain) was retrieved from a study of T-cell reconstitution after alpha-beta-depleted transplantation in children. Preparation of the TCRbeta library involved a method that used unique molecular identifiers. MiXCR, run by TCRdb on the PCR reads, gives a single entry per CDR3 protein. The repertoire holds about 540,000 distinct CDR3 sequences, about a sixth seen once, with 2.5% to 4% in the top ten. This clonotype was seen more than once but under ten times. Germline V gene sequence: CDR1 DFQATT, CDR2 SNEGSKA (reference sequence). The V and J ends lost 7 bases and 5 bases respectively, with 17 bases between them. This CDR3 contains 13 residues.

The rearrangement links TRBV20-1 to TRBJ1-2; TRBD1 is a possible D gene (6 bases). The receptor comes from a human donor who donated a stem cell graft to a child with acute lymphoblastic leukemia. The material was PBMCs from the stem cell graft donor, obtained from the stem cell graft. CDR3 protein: CSVTTGQGYGYTF. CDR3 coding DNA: TGCAGTGTAACTACAGGGCAAGGGTATGGCTACACCTTC.